A single sample is the source of the 17 T cell receptor beta chains below, sequenced in a study of immune evolution from preneoplasia to lung adenocarcinoma. TCRdb's table, derived via immunoSEQ multiplex PCR, lists solely in-frame clones and lacks some. The sample has 9,500 or so clones; 75% to 85% are singletons. Sequenced input: FFPE minimally invasive lung adenocarcinoma tissue. These receptors came from an older person with lung adenocarcinoma.

This sequence joins TRBV28 and TRBJ2-7; 9 bases map to TRBD2. The CDR3 is 15 amino acids. Germline CDR1 reads MDHEN; CDR2 reads SYDVKM. With V trimmed by 3 bases and J by 4 bases, 7 bases remained unmatched. This chain's CDR3 is CASSFIGGRGYEQYF. CDR3 sequence (DNA): TGTGCCAGCAGTTTCATCGGCGGGAGGGGATACGAGCAGTACTTC.

This chain links TRBV11-2 with TRBJ1-2; D is perhaps TRBD1 (6 bases). The CDR3 covers 15 residues. Trimming took off 0 bases at V and 2 bases at J, with 10 bases between the two ends. The germline gives CDR1 SGHAT, CDR2 FQNNGV. The CDR3 coding sequence is TGTGCCAGCAGCTTAGATCCGGGGGCGAACTATGGCTACACCTTC. Protein product: CASSLDPGANYGYTF.

In this sample, this clone is medium-sized (0.01 to 0.1%). This chain's CDR3 is CATDRGNTGELFF. The CDR3 DNA follows: TGTGCCACCGACAGGGGCAACACCGGGGAGCTGTTTTTT. The chain is built from TRBV6-1 and TRBJ2-2; 8 positions match TRBD1. J lost 2 bases, V lost 10 bases, and 3 bases had no gene match. The germline V gene encodes CDR1 MNHNS and CDR2 SASEGT. The CDR3 is made up of 13 amino acids.

The V gene is TRBV11-2, the J gene TRBJ1-5, with D hard to call. Trimming pared 5 bases from V and 3 bases from J, leaving 20 bases between. The CDR3 loop spans 17 amino acids. Germline-derived CDR1 and CDR2 are SGHAT and FQNNGV. CDR3 in DNA: TGTGCCAGCAGCCCGGCCCTTGACCTCATCGACAATCAGCCCCAGCATTTT. This codes for CASSPALDLIDNQPQHF. Combining the CDR3 with reference TRBV11-2 and TRBJ1-5 gives the whole variable domain EAGVAQSPRYKIIEKRQSVAFWCNPISGHATLYWYQQILGQGPKLLIQFQNNGVVDDSQLPKDRFSAERLKGVDSTLKIQPAKLEDSAVYLCASSPALDLIDNQPQHFGDGTRLSIL.

V and J are TRBV4-1 and TRBJ1-6, with a weak D call TRBD1 (5 bases). With 6 bases removed from V and 6 bases from J, the gap between germline ends came to 18 bases. CDR1 and CDR2 (germline): MGHRA, YSYEKL. This CDR3 is built from 16 residues. The CDR3 sequence: CASRSVEGAINSPLHF. DNA for the CDR3: TGCGCCAGCAGATCGGTAGAAGGGGCAATTAATTCACCCCTCCACTTT.

In this sample, this clone is large. CDR3: CASSVEGSNNEQFF. The CDR3 DNA follows: TGTGCCAGCAGCGTAGAAGGGTCGAACAATGAGCAGTTCTTC. This sequence joins TRBV9 and TRBJ2-1; D is ambiguous. This CDR3 comprises 14 residues. Germline-derived CDR1 and CDR2 are SGDLS and YYNGEE. V dropped 0 bases and J dropped 5 bases, with 9 bases sitting between them.

This clone was counted a few times. The chain employs TRBV28 and TRBJ1-3; 9 nucleotides match TRBD1. V was pared by 6 bases and J by 3 bases, with 6 bases of the junction left unmatched. The CDR3 covers 15 residues. Germline CDR1 MDHEN, CDR2 SYDVKM. CDR3 region: CASRWDREVGNTIYF. The CDR3 bases are TGTGCCAGCAGGTGGGACAGGGAAGTTGGAAACACCATATATTTT.

The chain couples TRBV29-1 to TRBJ2-5; 11 bases line up with TRBD2. J lost 1 base, V lost 6 bases, and 7 bases had no gene match. The CDR3 has 15 residues. Per the germline V gene, CDR1 is SQVTM and CDR2 is ANQGSEA. The CDR3 sequence is CSVPGTSGAQETQYF. CDR3 nucleotide sequence: TGCAGCGTACCCGGGACTAGCGGAGCCCAAGAGACCCAGTACTTC.

This clone appeared a single time. The chain carries TRBV6-6 and TRBJ2-3; D gene ambiguous. Between the trimmed V and J ends, which lost 6 bases and 4 bases, there was a span of 8 bases. Germline V gene data show CDR1 as MNHNY and CDR2 as SVGAGI (reference sequence). The CDR3 runs 12 residues. The CDR3 region has the DNA TGTGCCAGCAGCCGGGCCTCAGATACGCAGTATTTT. Protein sequence: CASSRASDTQYF.

The rearrangement uses TRBV4-2 and TRBJ2-7, with D hard to call. CDR1 and CDR2 from the germline V gene are LGHNA and YNFKEQ. Between the trimmed V and J ends, which lost 1 base and 3 bases, there was a span of 10 bases. This CDR3 region has 14 residues. The CDR3 DNA follows: TGTGCCAGCAGCCAAGGGATGGAGTACTACGAGCAGTACTTC. It codes for CASSQGMEYYEQYF.

This clone appeared a single time. The chain uses TRBV19 and TRBJ1-1; D ambiguous. CDR3 size: 14 residues. In germline, CDR1 is LNHDA, CDR2 SQIVND (reference sequence). V lost 1 base to trimming and J lost 2 bases, with 8 bases between them. CDR3 region: CASSIGLLNTEAFF. CDR3 nucleotide sequence: TGTGCCAGTAGTATAGGACTTCTTAACACTGAAGCTTTCTTT.

The chain links TRBV4-1 to TRBJ1-5; D not resolved. The CDR3 length is 20 residues. V was shortened by 3 bases and J by 0 bases, with 24 bases between the two germline ends. The germline V gene has CDR1 MGHRA and CDR2 YSYEKL. In DNA, the CDR3 is TGCGCCAGCAGCCACAGTTCTCCGATTTCGAGTGGGTATAGCAATCAGCCCCAGCATTTT. Protein product: CASSHSSPISSGYSNQPQHF.

The CDR3 protein is CASIMGVLGDTEAFF. The CDR3 DNA is TGTGCCAGCATAATGGGGGTGCTCGGGGACACTGAAGCTTTCTTT. This chain uses TRBV28 with TRBJ1-1, with a tentative D call TRBD1 (5 bases). V was cut by 7 bases and J by 3 bases, with 18 bases left in between. Germline values: CDR1 MDHEN, CDR2 SYDVKM. CDR3 size: 15 residues.

The V and J genes are TRBV18 and TRBJ2-1, with TRBD2 matching 10 bases. J gave up 5 bases and V 3 bases, and 4 bases lay outside the gene matches. Germline CDR1 is KGHSH and CDR2 is LQKENI. The CDR3 is made up of 15 amino acids. The CDR3 reads CASSPLAGVDNEQFF. CDR3 in DNA: TGTGCCAGCTCACCCCTAGCGGGGGTGGACAATGAGCAGTTCTTC.

This clone was recorded only once. V and J are TRBV7-2 and TRBJ1-4, with D perhaps matching TRBD1 (6 bases). Looked up from germline, CDR1 is SGHTA and CDR2 is FQGNSA. V gave up 5 bases and J gave up 3 bases, with 16 bases separating them. The CDR3 is 16 residues long. The CDR3 bases are TGTGCCAGCAGCGGAGGGCCAGGGGCGGCTAATGAAAAACTGTTTTTT. Translated: CASSGGPGAANEKLFF.

The chain recombines TRBV20-1 with TRBJ1-4; D unresolved. Germline V gene data show CDR1 as DFQATT and CDR2 as SNEGSKA (reference sequence). The CDR3 runs 11 residues. V was clipped by 5 bases and J by 4 bases, with 5 bases between them. The CDR3 nucleotides read TGCAGTGCTCGACATAATGAAAAACTGTTTTTT. Translated: CSARHNEKLFF.

V and J are TRBV5-6 and TRBJ1-1; D might be TRBD1 (6 bases). Trimming took off 8 bases at V and 5 bases at J, with 16 bases between the two ends. The germline V gene has CDR1 SGHDT and CDR2 YYEEEE. This CDR3 comprises 13 residues. The CDR3 is CASNGQRFTEAFF. The CDR3 bases are TGTGCCAGTAATGGACAGCGATTTACTGAAGCTTTCTTT.